The 10 T cell receptor beta chains listed next were all sequenced from one sample in a study of blood T cell repertoires in COVID-19 (dated by TCRdb to 2020 to 2021). Library creation used the immunoSEQ multiplex PCR assay. TCRdb re-hosts the immuneACCESS table, in-frame sequences only. Its copies lack some clones; in the studies checked, an unresolved V gene accounts for under half of them, and the cause for the rest is not known. For this sample the table gives under 200,000 clones, of which 80% to 90% were detected only once. About 2% of the sample goes to the ten largest clones. Sample: peripheral blood. The receptors were sampled from a man between 65 and 85 years old with active or convalescent COVID-19.

The chain combines TRBV5-1 with TRBJ2-5; TRBD2 might be the D (5 bases). CDR1 and CDR2 from the germline V gene are SGHRS and YFSETQ. The length of the CDR3 is 13 residues. Trimming shortened V by 2 bases and J by 5 bases, and 10 bases separated the two germline ends. CDR3 residues: CASSLEGVETQYF. DNA of the CDR3: TGCGCCAGCAGCTTAGAGGGAGTGGAGACCCAGTACTTC.

The CDR3 reads CASRSQGSNQPQHF. The CDR3 nucleotides read TGTGCCAGCAGGTCACAGGGAAGCAATCAGCCCCAGCATTTT. The genes are TRBV6-5 and TRBJ1-5; maybe TRBD1 (6 bases). The germline CDR1 and CDR2 sequences are MNHEY and SVGAGI. This CDR3 is built from 14 residues. V gave up 6 bases and J gave up 1 base, with 10 bases separating them.

The V and J genes are TRBV6-6 and TRBJ2-7; 9 bases fit TRBD1. CDR3 length equals 15 residues. After removal of 0 bases from V and 7 bases from J, the junction contained 7 bases not matched to a gene. Germline V gives CDR1 MNHNY, CDR2 SVGAGI (reference sequence). Here the CDR3 reads CASSYSTGGKGEQYF. The CDR3 DNA follows: TGTGCCAGCAGTTACTCGACAGGGGGAAAGGGGGAGCAGTACTTC.

A few counts support this clone. V is TRBV3-1 (or the pseudogene TRBV3-2) and J is TRBJ1-4, with D possibly being TRBD1 (5 bases). V was trimmed by 6 bases and J by 7 bases, leaving 21 bases between them. The CDR3 is made up of 16 amino acids. Per the germline V gene, CDR1 is LGHDT and CDR2 is YNNKEL (reference sequence). The CDR3, as DNA: TGTGCCAGCAGACTCGGTAGGGGCCGGGCTGGTGAAAAACTGTTTTTT. This encodes CASRLGRGRAGEKLFF.

V and J are TRBV7-2 and TRBJ1-6; D unclear. This CDR3 has 14 amino acids. Between the trimmed V and J ends, which lost 3 bases and 4 bases, there was a span of 7 bases. Germline CDR1 and CDR2: SGHTA and FQGNSA. CDR3 loop: CASSFAQYNSPLHF. The CDR3 DNA reads as TGTGCCAGCAGCTTTGCACAGTATAATTCACCCCTCCACTTT.

This clone was detected a few times. CDR3 nucleotides: TGTGCCAGTAGTGCCCGGGGAACAACTGAAGCTTTCTTT. Translation: CASSARGTTEAFF. The chain has TRBV19 and TRBJ1-1; no definite D call. Trimming removed 5 bases at V and 5 bases at J, with 12 bases between. The germline V gene has CDR1 LNHDA and CDR2 SQIVND (reference sequence). This CDR3 region has 13 residues.

This clone is a singleton in its sample. The CDR3 DNA reads as TGTGCCAGCACCCCACCGACAGGGACTGTTGGGTCGAAAGCTTTCTTT. Encoded protein: CASTPPTGTVGSKAFF. This rearrangement joins TRBV9 to TRBJ1-1; 7 nucleotides line up with TRBD1. The CDR3 runs to 16 residues. V was clipped by 6 bases and J by 9 bases; unmatched bases: 20. Germline V lookup: CDR1 SGDLS, CDR2 YYNGEE.

The chain recombines TRBV27 with TRBJ1-1; D perhaps matches TRBD1 (6 bases). V lost 1 base and J lost 4, with 16 bases in between. The CDR3 extends over 16 amino acids. Germline loops: CDR1 MNHEY, CDR2 SMNVEV (reference sequence). The DNA for the CDR3 is TGTGCCAGCAGTTTATACAGGGTTGCGCATTCCACTGAAGCTTTCTTT. As protein: CASSLYRVAHSTEAFF.

The genes are TRBV6-6 and TRBJ2-7, with a weak D call TRBD1 (6 bases). This CDR3 has 16 residues. CDR1 is MNHNY and CDR2 is SVGAGI in the germline V gene (reference sequence). With 6 bases removed from V and 0 bases from J, the gap between germline ends came to 18 bases. CDR3 amino acids: CASRGVQGFSSYEQYF. The CDR3, as DNA: TGTGCCAGCAGGGGGGTACAGGGTTTCTCCTCCTACGAGCAGTACTTC.

The chain recombines TRBV3-1 (or the pseudogene TRBV3-2) with TRBJ1-1; D unclear. V was pared by 0 bases and J by 0 bases, with 5 bases between. Germline V gene data show CDR1 as LGHDT and CDR2 as YNNKEL (reference sequence). The CDR3 is 14 residues long. CDR3 sequence (DNA): TGTGCCAGCAGCCAAGAACACCTGAACACTGAAGCTTTCTTT. This codes for CASSQEHLNTEAFF.